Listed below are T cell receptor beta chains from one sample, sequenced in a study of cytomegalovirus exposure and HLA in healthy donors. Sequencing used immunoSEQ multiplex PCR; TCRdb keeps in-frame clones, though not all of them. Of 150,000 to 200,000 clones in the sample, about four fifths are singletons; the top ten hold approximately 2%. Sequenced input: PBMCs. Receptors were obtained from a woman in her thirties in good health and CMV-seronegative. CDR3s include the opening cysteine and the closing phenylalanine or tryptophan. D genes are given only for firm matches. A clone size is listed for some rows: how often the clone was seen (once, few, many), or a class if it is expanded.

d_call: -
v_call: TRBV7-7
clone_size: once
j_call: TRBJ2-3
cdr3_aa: CASSLAAGTQYF
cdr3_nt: TGTGCTAGCAGCTTAGCTGCGGGAACGCAGTATTTT

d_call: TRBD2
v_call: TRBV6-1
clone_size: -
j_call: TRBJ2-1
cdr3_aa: CASSASSLAGVGEQFF
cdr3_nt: TGTGCCAGCAGTGCCTCGTCACTAGCGGGGGTAGGTGAGCAGTTCTTC

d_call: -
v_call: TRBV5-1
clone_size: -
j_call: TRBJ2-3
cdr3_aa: CASSLGRLGADTQYF
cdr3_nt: TGCGCCAGCAGCTTGGGGAGGTTGGGAGCAGATACGCAGTATTTT

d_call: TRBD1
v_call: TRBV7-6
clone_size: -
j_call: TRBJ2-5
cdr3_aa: CASSSSPTGGRETQYF
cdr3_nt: TGTGCCAGCAGCTCCTCACCTACAGGGGGCCGGGAGACCCAGTACTTC

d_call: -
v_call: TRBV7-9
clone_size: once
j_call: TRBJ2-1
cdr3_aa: CASSLWPGTNEQFF
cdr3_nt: TGTGCCAGCAGCTTATGGCCGGGTACGAATGAGCAGTTCTTC

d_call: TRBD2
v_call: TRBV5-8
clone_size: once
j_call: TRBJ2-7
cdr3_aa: CASSRSGGTYEQYF
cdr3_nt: TGTGCCAGCAGCCGTAGCGGGGGGACCTACGAGCAGTACTTC

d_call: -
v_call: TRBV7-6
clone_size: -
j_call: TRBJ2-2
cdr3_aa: CASSADIPNTGELFF
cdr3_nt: TGTGCCAGCAGCGCAGACATACCGAACACCGGGGAGCTGTTTTTT

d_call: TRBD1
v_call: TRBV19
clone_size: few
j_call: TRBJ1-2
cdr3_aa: CASHPRTGGRYGYTF
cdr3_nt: TGTGCCAGCCACCCCAGGACAGGGGGCAGGTATGGCTACACCTTC

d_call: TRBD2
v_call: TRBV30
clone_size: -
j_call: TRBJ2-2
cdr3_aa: CAWNAGETGELFF
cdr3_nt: TGTGCCTGGAATGCGGGGGAGACCGGGGAGCTGTTTTTT

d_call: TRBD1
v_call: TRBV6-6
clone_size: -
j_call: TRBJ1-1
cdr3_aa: CASSTGTGNTEAFF
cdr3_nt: TGTGCCAGCAGTACGGGGACAGGCAACACTGAAGCTTTCTTT

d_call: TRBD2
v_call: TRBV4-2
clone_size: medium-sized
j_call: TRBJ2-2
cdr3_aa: CASSPTSGETGELFF
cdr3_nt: TGTGCCAGCAGCCCGACTAGCGGGGAGACCGGGGAGCTGTTTTTT

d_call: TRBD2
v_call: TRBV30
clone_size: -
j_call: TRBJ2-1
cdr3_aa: CAWSSGNGKSGSYNEQFF
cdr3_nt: TGTGCCTGGAGCAGCGGGAATGGGAAATCTGGCTCCTACAATGAGCAGTTCTTC

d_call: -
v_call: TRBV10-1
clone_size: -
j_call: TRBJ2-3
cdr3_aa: CASSKELTDTQYF
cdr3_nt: TGCGCCAGCAGTAAGGAGTTAACAGATACGCAGTATTTT

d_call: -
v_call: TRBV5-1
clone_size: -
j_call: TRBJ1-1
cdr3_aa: CASSLPGGAPEAFF
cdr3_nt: TGCGCCAGCAGCTTACCTGGAGGGGCCCCTGAAGCTTTCTTT

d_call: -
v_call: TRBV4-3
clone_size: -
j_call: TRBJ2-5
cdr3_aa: CASSQEESGVQTQYF
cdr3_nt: TGCGCCAGCAGCCAAGAAGAGTCAGGGGTTCAGACCCAGTACTTC

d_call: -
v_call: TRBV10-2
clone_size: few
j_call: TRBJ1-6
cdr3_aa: CASSETGDSPLHF
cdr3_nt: TGCGCCAGCAGTGAAACGGGGGATTCACCCCTCCACTTT

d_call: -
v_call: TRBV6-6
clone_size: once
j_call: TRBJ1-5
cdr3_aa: CASGYNRDSNQPQHF
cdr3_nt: TGTGCCAGCGGATACAACAGGGACAGCAATCAGCCCCAGCATTTT

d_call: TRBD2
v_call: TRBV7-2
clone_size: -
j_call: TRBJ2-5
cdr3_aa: CASSLDTSEETQYF
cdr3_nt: TGTGCCAGCAGCTTAGATACTAGCGAGGAGACCCAGTACTTC

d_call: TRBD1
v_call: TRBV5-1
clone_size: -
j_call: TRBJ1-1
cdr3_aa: CASSPATGLYTEAFF
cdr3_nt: TGCGCCAGCAGCCCCGCGACAGGGTTGTACACTGAAGCTTTCTTT

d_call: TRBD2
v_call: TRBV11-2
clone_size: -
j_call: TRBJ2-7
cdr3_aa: CASSAVGGMRGAAYEQYF
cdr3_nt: TGTGCCAGCAGCGCCGTGGGGGGTATGCGGGGGGCCGCCTACGAGCAGTACTTC

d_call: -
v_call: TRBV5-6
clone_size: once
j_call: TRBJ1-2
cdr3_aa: CASSLGGTRYGYTF
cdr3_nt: TGTGCCAGCAGCTTGGGCGGGACTCGCTATGGCTACACCTTC

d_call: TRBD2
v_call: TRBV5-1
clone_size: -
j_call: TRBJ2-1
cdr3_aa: CASSLAVTSGGVNEQFF
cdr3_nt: TGCGCCAGCAGCTTGGCCGTGACTAGCGGGGGGGTCAATGAGCAGTTCTTC

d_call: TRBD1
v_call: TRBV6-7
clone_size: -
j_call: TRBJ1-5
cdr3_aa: CASSYRTGDNQPQHF
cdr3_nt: TGTGCCAGCAGTTATCGGACAGGAGACAATCAGCCCCAGCATTTT